Listed below are T cell receptor beta chains from one sample, sequenced in a study of radiation and T cells in renal cell carcinoma. TCRdb's table, derived via immunoSEQ multiplex PCR, lists solely in-frame clones and lacks some. The sample lists around 81,000 clones, about 85% seen once, with 9.4% in the top ten. The specimen comprised blood, sampled from a patient whose treatment included radiotherapy and nephrectomy. All receptors come from a man in his fifties or sixties with renal cell carcinoma. Each CDR3 is given with its conserved first and last residue. Fields, in order: clone size, J gene, V gene, D gene, CDR3 DNA, CDR3 protein. A D gene is named only where the DNA matches it firmly. Size values are once, few and many counts, or a class for expanded clones, and some rows have none.

-,TRBJ2-5,TRBV5-1,TRBD1,TGCGCCAGCAGCATAGTTCCCGGGACAGGGTCGGAGACCCAGTACTTC,CASSIVPGTGSETQYF
-,TRBJ2-1,TRBV15,-,TGTGCCACCAGCAACGTTGAACAGAACTTCGGGGAGCAGTTCTTC,CATSNVEQNFGEQFF
-,TRBJ2-7,TRBV9,-,TGTGCCAGCAGCGTAGATCCAGACTCCTACGAGCAGTACTTC,CASSVDPDSYEQYF
few,TRBJ2-3,TRBV28,TRBD1,TGTGCCACGAGTCGTCGGACAGGGGTAACAGATACGCAGTATTTT,CATSRRTGVTDTQYF
once,TRBJ2-1,TRBV15,-,TGTGCCACCAGCAGAGATCCGCTTCTGACAGGTGGTGAGCAGTTCTTC,CATSRDPLLTGGEQFF
-,TRBJ2-3,TRBV9,TRBD2,TGTGCCAGCAGCGAGGAGGGAGCGGGGTGGGGGACAGATACGCAGTATTTT,CASSEEGAGWGTDTQYF
few,TRBJ2-1,TRBV15,-,TGTGCCACCAGCAGGGACATGAACAATGAGCAGTTCTTC,CATSRDMNNEQFF
-,TRBJ1-2,TRBV6-5,-,TGTGCCAGCAGTGAAGTTAACTATGGCTACACCTTC,CASSEVNYGYTF
-,TRBJ1-1,TRBV5-8,TRBD1,TGTGCCAGCAGCAAACAAACAGGGGGCTGGACTGAAGCTTTCTTT,CASSKQTGGWTEAFF
-,TRBJ2-7,TRBV1,-,TGCACCAGCAGCCAAGAGAGGGACAGAGGTTCTACTTACGAGCAGTACTTC,CTSSQERDRGSTYEQYF
-,TRBJ1-2,TRBV15,TRBD1,TGTGCCACCAGCGCTGGACAGGGTAGTAACTATGGCTACACCTTC,CATSAGQGSNYGYTF
-,TRBJ2-7,TRBV28,TRBD1,TGTGCCAGCAGTCGATGGACAGGGACAGACGAGCAGTACTTC,CASSRWTGTDEQYF
-,TRBJ1-2,TRBV5-1,TRBD1,TGCGCCAGCAGCTTGGGGATAGACAGGGGGCATGGTGGCTACACCTTC,CASSLGIDRGHGGYTF
-,TRBJ2-3,TRBV7-9,-,TGTGCCAGCAGCTCCGGGGTTAGCACAGATACGCAGTATTTT,CASSSGVSTDTQYF
-,TRBJ2-7,TRBV9,TRBD1,TGTGCCAGCAGCGTAGGCCGGACAGGACTCTACGAGCAGTACTTC,CASSVGRTGLYEQYF
-,TRBJ2-7,TRBV5-8,-,TGTGCCAGCAGCCCGCGTCAACAACAGCAGTACTTC,CASSPRQQQQYF
-,TRBJ2-3,TRBV9,-,TGTGCCAGCAGCGTAGTTGGGGAAAGCACAGATACGCAGTATTTT,CASSVVGESTDTQYF
-,TRBJ1-1,TRBV6-5,-,TGTGCCAGCAACCGACATATGAACACTGAAGCTTTCTTT,CASNRHMNTEAFF
-,TRBJ1-2,TRBV7-2,TRBD1,TGTGCCAGCAGCCCACAGACAGGGGCAGGCTACACCTTC,CASSPQTGAGYTF
-,TRBJ1-5,TRBV27,TRBD1,TGTGCCAGCAGCCAAGACAGGGTCGGGCAGCCCCAGCATTTT,CASSQDRVGQPQHF
-,TRBJ2-2,TRBV25-1,-,TGTGCCAGCAGTGAACGGGCAGGCTATTATAACACCGGGGAGCTGTTTTTT,CASSERAGYYNTGELFF
-,TRBJ2-1,TRBV2,TRBD2,TGTGCCAGCAGTGTTTACTCGGGAGGCTTCAATGAGCAGTTCTTC,CASSVYSGGFNEQFF
few,TRBJ1-2,TRBV5-5,-,TGTGCCAGCAGCTTGCGACAGATCGACAACTATGGCTACACCTTC,CASSLRQIDNYGYTF
-,TRBJ1-1,TRBV4-3,TRBD1,TGCGCCAGCAGCCAGGCGACAGGGGCCCGCAGGGAGACTGAAGCTTTCTTT,CASSQATGARRETEAFF
once,TRBJ2-5,TRBV6-1,TRBD2,TGTGCCAGCAGTGAAGCCTCGGGTAGCGGGACAGAGACCCAGTACTTC,CASSEASGSGTETQYF
-,TRBJ2-7,TRBV6-1,TRBD1,TGTGCCAGCACCCGGACAGGGGGCTCCTACGAGCAGTACTTC,CASTRTGGSYEQYF
-,TRBJ2-3,TRBV6-5,-,TGTGCCAGCAGTTACTTCGGGGGGCTAGGAGATACGCAGTATTTT,CASSYFGGLGDTQYF